This T cell receptor (beta chain) was profiled in a study of T-cell memory formation after mild COVID-19. Regarding the study as a whole: Memory sampled before infection contained some responding clones, suggesting cross-reactive memory joined.

This clonotype came up a few times. Its specificity is not known. TCRdb redid the calling of the 5' RACE reads with MiXCR, one entry per CDR3 protein. The data contain approximately 350,000 distinct CDR3 sequences, 13% of them singletons. CDR1 is MNHEY and CDR2 is SVGAGI in the germline V gene. This CDR3 has 14 residues. V lost 4 bases, J lost 1 base, and 3 bases stayed unmatched. Sequencing was done on a sample of PBMCs or a T cell subset sorted from them (not recorded which). This sequence originates from a man aged 18 to 29 who had mild COVID-19 (a few samples of this study predate the infection). Cell type and time point are not known. The J gene is TRBJ1-1, the V gene TRBV6-5, with TRBD1 identical over 7 bases. The CDR3 region has the DNA TGTGCCAGCAGTTTGACAGGGCGGAACACTGAAGCTTTCTTT. This sequence encodes CASSLTGRNTEAFF.